This TCR beta chain was found in a study of T-cell reconstitution after alpha-beta-depleted transplantation in children. Unique molecular identifiers were built into the TCRbeta library. One entry per CDR3 protein, called by TCRdb with MiXCR from the PCR reads. The sample comprises 200,000 or so distinct CDR3 sequences, 6.3% of which are singletons, and under 6% rests with the top ten. The V and J ends lost 2 bases and 0 bases respectively, with 7 bases between them. CDR3 size: 14 residues. Germline CDR1 and CDR2: MGHRA and YSYEKL. This clonotype came up once. V gene TRBV4-1 combines with J gene TRBJ2-5; possible D gene TRBD1, 5 bases. The origin of this receptor is a girl under three years old with combined immunodeficiency, due to receive a stem cell transplant. The specimen comprised PBMCs, sampled before TCRalphabeta/CD19-depleted stem cell transplant. CDR3 amino acids: CASSQTGYQETQYF. CDR3 DNA: TGCGCCAGCAGCCAAACAGGATACCAAGAGACCCAGTACTTC.